This T cell receptor (beta chain) was recorded in a study of a mutant IDH1 vaccine in newly diagnosed glioma. About the study: Vaccination of patients was performed eight times, in weeks 1, 3, 5, 7, 11, 15, 19 and 23. The treated group averaged about 41 years old and was about 60% male, about 38% female.

Trimming removed 8 bases from V and 0 bases from J, with 11 bases in between. The CDR3 is made up of 15 amino acids. The germline V gene has CDR1 SNHLY and CDR2 FYNNEI. Time point reported: week 5, during vaccination. In the vaccine, a single dose held 300 ug of the mutant IDH1 20-mer peptide, along with topical imiquimod. A note on this clone: Its antigen is currently unknown.

Data came from immunoSEQ multiplex PCR; TCRdb stores just in-frame clones and leaves some out. The table shows some 55,000 clones, with 85% to 90% occurring only once. The chain is built from TRBV2 and TRBJ1-6; D unresolved. Sequencing was performed on PBMCs, taken from a glioma patient whose treatment included an IDH1 peptide vaccine. The sequence was collected from a woman aged 40 to 50 with glioma. In nucleotides, the CDR3 is TGTGCCAGCCGGGGTCCTAGCTCCTATAATTCACCCCTCCACTTT. It encodes CASRGPSSYNSPLHF.